This TCR beta chain was sequenced for a study of blood T cell repertoires in COVID-19. Study at large: COVID-19 samples from acute and convalescent phases originated in the United States, Italy and Spain.

The germline V gene has CDR1 SGHAT and CDR2 FQNNGV. The CDR3 totals 15 residues. The junction had 5 bases not matched to a gene; V was cut back by 3 bases and J by 4 bases. Produced via immunoSEQ multiplex PCR; TCRdb's table is partial and in-frame only. The repertoire holds under 250,000 clones, with 80% to 85% as singletons. What was sequenced was peripheral blood. The chain carries TRBV11-2 and TRBJ1-4; TRBD1 aligns across 7 bases. This sequence originates from a woman aged 25-40 years who had recovered from COVID-19. CDR3 nucleotide sequence: TGTGCCAGCAGCTTTGGACAGGTGCATAATGAAAAACTGTTTTTT. It is translated as CASSFGQVHNEKLFF.